One and the same sample provided the 17 T cell receptor beta chains below, sequenced in a study of T cells in Graves' hyperthyroidism and ophthalmopathy. There were TCR beta CDR3 regions amplified from RNA transcripts. TCR CDR3 regions were first amplified by RT-PCR with HTBI primers. One entry per CDR3 protein, called by TCRdb with MiXCR from the multiplex PCR reads. The table records approximately 640,000 distinct CDR3 sequences, about 45% of them present only once. The sample comprised peripheral blood or thyroid tissue (not recorded which). The receptor set was obtained from an adult man with Graves' disease, either hyperthyroidism or ophthalmopathy (not recorded which).

The J gene is TRBJ1-1, the V gene TRBV20-1; a weak D match, TRBD1 (5 bases). V was shortened by 2 bases and J by 0 bases, with 13 bases between the two germline ends. Germline loops: CDR1 DFQATT, CDR2 SNEGSKA (reference sequence). The CDR3 loop spans 15 amino acids. The DNA for the CDR3 is TGCAGTGCTAGACGTCCCGGGACCGTGAACACTGAAGCTTTCTTT. Amino acids: CSARRPGTVNTEAFF.

V and J are TRBV5-1 and TRBJ1-1, with D unclear. V lost 0 bases to trimming and J lost 9 bases, with 12 bases between them. Germline V gives CDR1 SGHRS, CDR2 YFSETQ. This CDR3 has 13 amino acids. The CDR3 nucleotides are TGCGCCAGCAGCTTGGCCTTTGGTACTAAAGCTTTCTTT. It codes for CASSLAFGTKAFF.

This clonotype turned up a few times. The chain is built from TRBV6-1 and TRBJ2-6; D uncertain. Germline CDR1 MNHNS, CDR2 SASEGT. V was shortened by 5 bases and J by 2 bases, with 10 bases between the two germline ends. CDR3 length: 15 residues. CDR3 DNA: TGTGCCAGCAGTTGGCAGGAGACTGGGGCCAACGTCCTGACTTTC. Translation: CASSWQETGANVLTF.

The V and J genes are TRBV15 and TRBJ2-5; 7 bases are shared with TRBD1. CDR3 length equals 15 residues. Trimming took 5 bases from V and 5 from J; bases not matched to a gene: 11. Germline V gene lookup returns CDR1 LNHNV and CDR2 YYDKDF (reference sequence). CDR3 sequence: CATSPLPDRRETQYF. As DNA, the CDR3 is TGTGCCACCAGCCCCCTTCCGGACAGGCGGGAGACCCAGTACTTC.

This clonotype was counted only a few times. The chain employs TRBV5-1 and TRBJ2-7, with D hard to call. The CDR3 is made up of 13 amino acids. Trimming removed 3 bases from V and 2 bases from J, with 9 bases in between. The germline CDR1 and CDR2 sequences are SGHRS and YFSETQ. The CDR3 DNA reads as TGCGCCAGCAGCTACGGACCAGCCTACGAGCAGTACTTC. Its translation: CASSYGPAYEQYF.

This clonotype was picked up many times. The junction does not match germline at one end; this may be a read error. This chain uses TRBV2 with TRBJ2-5; possible D gene TRBD2, 6 bases. CDR1 SNHLY and CDR2 FYNNEI come from the germline V gene. There are 14 residues in the CDR3. The CDR3 spells CASSESRGRETQYF. The CDR3 nucleotides are TGCGCCAGCAGTGAGTCTAGAGGGAGGGAGACCCAGTACTTC.

V and J are TRBV10-3 and TRBJ2-7; D may be TRBD2 (6 bases). There are 13 residues in the CDR3. Trimming cost V 11 bases and J 2 bases, with 16 bases left between them. The V gene's germline CDR1 is ENHRY and CDR2 SYGVKD. The CDR3 reads CAPGVAKPYEQYF. The CDR3 region has the DNA TGTGCCCCGGGAGTAGCGAAGCCCTACGAGCAGTACTTC.

The chain links TRBV7-9 to TRBJ1-2, with 9 bases aligning to TRBD1. V shed 5 bases, J shed 3 bases, and the junction held 7 bases outside the gene matches. CDR3 size: 15 residues. CDR1 and CDR2 (germline): SEHNR, FQNEAQ (reference sequence). For the CDR3, the DNA is TGTGCCAGCAGCATTAACCGGGACAGGGACTATGGCTACACCTTC. Amino acids: CASSINRDRDYGYTF.

In this sample, this clonotype turned up a few times. V is TRBV12-3 or TRBV12-4 and J is TRBJ1-4, with D possibly matching TRBD1 (5 bases). V dropped 7 bases and J dropped 11 bases, with 17 bases sitting between them. The CDR3 length is 13 residues. The CDR3, as DNA: TGTGCCAGCACCGGGACCTCTGGGGGGAAACTGTTTTTT. It encodes CASTGTSGGKLFF.

V is TRBV10-1 and J is TRBJ1-2; 11 nucleotides agree with TRBD1. Looked up from germline, CDR1 is WNHNN and CDR2 is SYGVQD (reference sequence). The CDR3 totals 16 residues. V trimming: 5 bases; J trimming: 10 bases; junction bases outside the gene matches: 15. The CDR3 coding sequence is TGCGCCAGCAGTTACGCAAACCAGGGGACAGGGGGGGACTACACCTTC. This codes for CASSYANQGTGGDYTF.

This clonotype came up once. The rearrangement uses TRBV7-2 and TRBJ2-5; D possibly corresponds to TRBD2 (5 bases). This CDR3 has 16 amino acids. Germline values: CDR1 SGHTA, CDR2 FQGNSA. V was trimmed by 4 bases and J by 5 bases, leaving 20 bases between them. The CDR3 nucleotides are TGTGCCAGCAGCTCGCCTTCCGGGATCCGAAAGGAGACCCAGTACTTC. The encoded protein is CASSSPSGIRKETQYF.

This clonotype showed up many times. The chain uses TRBV7-9 and TRBJ1-2; 10 positions match TRBD1. CDR3 length: 15 amino acids. The V and J ends lost 5 bases and 6 bases, in that order; junction bases with no gene match: 9. From germline, CDR1 is SEHNR and CDR2 FQNEAQ (reference sequence). The CDR3 coding sequence is TGTGCCAGCAGCCTCCCAGTTGGGACAGGGGATGGCTACACCTTC. Residues: CASSLPVGTGDGYTF.

Regarding this clonotype: A much larger clonotype is one base distant, so this may be a read error. The chain couples TRBV10-3 to TRBJ2-7, with D perhaps being TRBD1 or TRBD2 (5 bases each). Trimming stripped 10 bases from V and 3 bases from J, with 16 bases between. CDR1 is ENHRY, CDR2 SYGVKD, per germline. The CDR3 sequence is 13 residues long. DNA of the CDR3: TGTGCCACCAGCGCCGGGACGGACTACGAGCAGTACTTC. Protein sequence: CATSAGTDYEQYF.

The chain recombines TRBV29-1 with TRBJ2-7; weak D call: TRBD1 (5 bases). Germline V CDR1 and CDR2: SQVTM, ANQGSEA. This CDR3 contains 13 residues. Trimming cost V 7 bases and J 3 bases, with 16 bases left between them. CDR3 residues: CSARQSTSYEQYF. The CDR3 nucleotides are TGCAGCGCCCGACAGAGTACAAGCTACGAGCAGTACTTC.

This clonotype came up many times. The chain recombines TRBV2 with TRBJ1-1; tentative D call: TRBD1 (6 bases). Per the germline V gene, CDR1 is SNHLY and CDR2 is FYNNEI. The V and J ends lost 7 bases and 0 bases respectively, with 9 bases between them. The CDR3 length is 13 residues. The CDR3 region is CASTGQMNTEAFF. DNA for the CDR3: TGTGCCAGCACTGGACAGATGAACACTGAAGCTTTCTTT.

The V and J genes are TRBV20-1 and TRBJ1-5; 8 bases are shared with TRBD1. J lost 8 bases, V lost 6 bases, and 9 bases had no gene match. The CDR3 contains 13 residues. Germline V gives CDR1 DFQATT, CDR2 SNEGSKA (reference sequence). This chain's CDR3 is CSAVKDRVEPQHF. The DNA of the CDR3 is TGCAGTGCCGTCAAGGACAGGGTCGAGCCCCAGCATTTT.

This chain uses TRBV7-9 with TRBJ1-6; 10 bases match TRBD1. The germline V gene encodes CDR1 SEHNR and CDR2 FQNEAQ (reference sequence). The ends lost 5 bases at V and 10 bases at J; junction bases unmatched: 8. This CDR3 is built from 15 residues. CDR3 in amino acids: CASSQTGGVNSPLHF. The CDR3, as DNA: TGTGCCAGCAGCCAGACAGGGGGCGTTAACTCACCCCTCCACTTT.